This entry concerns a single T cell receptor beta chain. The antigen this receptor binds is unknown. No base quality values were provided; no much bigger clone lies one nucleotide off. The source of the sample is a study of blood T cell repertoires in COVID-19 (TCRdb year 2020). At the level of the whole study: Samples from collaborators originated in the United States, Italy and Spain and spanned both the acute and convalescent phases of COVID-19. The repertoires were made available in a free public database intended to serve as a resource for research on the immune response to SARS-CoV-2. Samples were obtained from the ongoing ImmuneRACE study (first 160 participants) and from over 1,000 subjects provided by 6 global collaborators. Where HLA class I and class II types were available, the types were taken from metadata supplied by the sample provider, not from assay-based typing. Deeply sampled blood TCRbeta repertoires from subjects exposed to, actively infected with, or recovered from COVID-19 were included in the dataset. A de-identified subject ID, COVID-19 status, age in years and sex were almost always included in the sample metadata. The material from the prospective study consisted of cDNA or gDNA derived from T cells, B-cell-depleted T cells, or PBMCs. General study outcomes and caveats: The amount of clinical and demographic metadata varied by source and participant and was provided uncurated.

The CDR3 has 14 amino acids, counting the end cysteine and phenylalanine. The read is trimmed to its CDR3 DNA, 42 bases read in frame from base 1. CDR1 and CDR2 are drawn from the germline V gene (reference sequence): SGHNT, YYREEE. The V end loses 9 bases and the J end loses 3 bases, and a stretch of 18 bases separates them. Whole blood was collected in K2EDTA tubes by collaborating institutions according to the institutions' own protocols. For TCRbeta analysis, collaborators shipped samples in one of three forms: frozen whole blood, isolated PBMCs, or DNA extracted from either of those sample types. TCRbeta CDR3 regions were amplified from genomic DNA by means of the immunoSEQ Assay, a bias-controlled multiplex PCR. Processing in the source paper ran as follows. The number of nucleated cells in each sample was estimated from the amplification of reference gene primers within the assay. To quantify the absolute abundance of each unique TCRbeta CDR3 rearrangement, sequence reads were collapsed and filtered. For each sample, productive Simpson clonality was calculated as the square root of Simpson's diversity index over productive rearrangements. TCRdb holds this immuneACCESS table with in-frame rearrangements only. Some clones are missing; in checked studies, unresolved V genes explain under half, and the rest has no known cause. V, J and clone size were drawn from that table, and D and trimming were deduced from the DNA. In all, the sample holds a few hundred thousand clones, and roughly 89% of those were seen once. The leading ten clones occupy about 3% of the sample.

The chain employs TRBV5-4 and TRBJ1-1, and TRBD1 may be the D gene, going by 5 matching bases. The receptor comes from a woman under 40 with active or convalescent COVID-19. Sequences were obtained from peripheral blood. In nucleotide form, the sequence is TGTGCCATTCCCTTCGGCCCGGGGGACACTGAAGCTTTCTTT. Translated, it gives CAIPFGPGDTEAFF.